The T cell receptor beta chain described here comes from a study of cytomegalovirus exposure and HLA in healthy donors. The overall study: Unique TCR beta sequences numbering approximately 120 million came from 150 million to 200 million T cells in an earlier analysis. Findings and limits, study-wide: Altogether, 164 TCR beta chains were recorded as cytomegalovirus-associated.

To note about this clone: Its antigen remains unknown.

A multiplex PCR was run with 60 Vbeta primers and 13 Jbeta primers. TCRdb's table, derived via immunoSEQ multiplex PCR, lists solely in-frame clones and lacks some. Here the sample spans about 93,000 clones, around 80% being singletons. CDR1 and CDR2 from the germline V gene are SGDLS and YYNGEE. This CDR3 spans 16 amino acids. J lost 3 bases, V lost 0 bases, and 7 bases had no gene match. The chain couples TRBV9 to TRBJ2-7; TRBD1 agrees at 9 bases. Material: PBMCs. This TCR derives from a man aged 25-40 years in good health and CMV-seronegative. This CDR3 reads CASSVAPTGGDYEQYF. The CDR3 coding sequence is TGTGCCAGCAGCGTAGCTCCGACAGGGGGAGACTACGAGCAGTACTTC. Full variable domain (outside the CDR3, taken from reference TRBV9 and TRBJ2-7): DSGVTQTPKHLITATGQRVTLRCSPRSGDLSVYWYQQSLDQGLQFLIQYYNGEERAKGNILERFSAQQFPDLHSELNLSSLELGDSALYFCASSVAPTGGDYEQYFGPGTRLTVT.